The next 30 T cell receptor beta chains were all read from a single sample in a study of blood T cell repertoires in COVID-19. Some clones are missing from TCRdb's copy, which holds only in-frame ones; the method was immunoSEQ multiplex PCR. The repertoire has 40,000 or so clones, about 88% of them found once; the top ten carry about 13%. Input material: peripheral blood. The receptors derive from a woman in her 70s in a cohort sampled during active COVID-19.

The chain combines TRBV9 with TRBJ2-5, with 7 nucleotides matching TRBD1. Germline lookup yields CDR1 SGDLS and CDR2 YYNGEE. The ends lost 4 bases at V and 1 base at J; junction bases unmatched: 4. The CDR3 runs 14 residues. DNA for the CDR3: TGTGCCAGCAGCCCCGGGACAGTCCAAGAGACCCAGTACTTC. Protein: CASSPGTVQETQYF.

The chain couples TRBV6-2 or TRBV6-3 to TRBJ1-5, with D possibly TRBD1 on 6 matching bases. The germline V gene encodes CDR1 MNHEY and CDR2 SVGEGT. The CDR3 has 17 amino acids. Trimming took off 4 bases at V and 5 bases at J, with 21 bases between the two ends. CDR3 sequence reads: CASSSLTGSAGDQPQHF. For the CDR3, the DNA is TGTGCCAGCAGTTCCCTAACAGGGTCTGCCGGGGATCAGCCCCAGCATTTT.

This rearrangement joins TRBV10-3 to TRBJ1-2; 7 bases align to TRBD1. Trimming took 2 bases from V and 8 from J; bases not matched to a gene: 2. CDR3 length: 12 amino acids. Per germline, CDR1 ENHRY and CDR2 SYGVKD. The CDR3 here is CAISEKGGGYTF. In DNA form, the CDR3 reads TGTGCCATCAGTGAGAAAGGGGGCGGCTACACCTTC.

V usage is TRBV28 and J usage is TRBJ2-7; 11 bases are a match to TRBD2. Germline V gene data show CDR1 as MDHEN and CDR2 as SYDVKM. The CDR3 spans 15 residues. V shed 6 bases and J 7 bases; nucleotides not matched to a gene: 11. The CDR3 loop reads CASSPTSGRAGEQYF. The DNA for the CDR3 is TGTGCCAGCAGCCCTACTAGCGGGAGAGCTGGTGAGCAGTACTTC.

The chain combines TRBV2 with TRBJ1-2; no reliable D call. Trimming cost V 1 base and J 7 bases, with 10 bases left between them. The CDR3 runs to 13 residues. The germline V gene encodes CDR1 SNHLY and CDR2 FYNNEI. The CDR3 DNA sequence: TGTGCCAGCAGTGAAGAAAGTACGGGTGGCTACACCTTC. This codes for CASSEESTGGYTF. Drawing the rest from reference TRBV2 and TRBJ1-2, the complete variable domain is EPEVTQTPSHQVTQMGQEVILRCVPISNHLYFYWYRQILGQKVEFLVSFYNNEISEKSEIFDDQFSVERPDGSNFTLKIRSTKLEDSAMYFCASSEESTGGYTFGSGTRLTVV.

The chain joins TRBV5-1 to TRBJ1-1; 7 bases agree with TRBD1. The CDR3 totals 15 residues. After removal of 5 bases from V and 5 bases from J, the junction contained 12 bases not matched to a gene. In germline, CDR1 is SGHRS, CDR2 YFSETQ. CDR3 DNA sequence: TGCGCCAGCAGGCCACCGGGACAGCCGGTAACTGAAGCTTTCTTT. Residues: CASRPPGQPVTEAFF. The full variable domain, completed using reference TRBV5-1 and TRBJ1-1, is KAGVTQTPRYLIKTRGQQVTLSCSPISGHRSVSWYQQTPGQGLQFLFEYFSETQRNKGNFPGRFSGRQFSNSRSEMNVSTLELGDSALYLCASRPPGQPVTEAFFGQGTRLTVV.

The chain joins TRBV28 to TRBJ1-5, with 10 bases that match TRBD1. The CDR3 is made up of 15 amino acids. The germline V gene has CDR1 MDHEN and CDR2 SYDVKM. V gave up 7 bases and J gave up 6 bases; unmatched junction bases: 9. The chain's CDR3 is CASTSGQGIRQPQHF. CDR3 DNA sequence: TGTGCCAGCACCTCGGGACAGGGGATACGTCAGCCCCAGCATTTT.

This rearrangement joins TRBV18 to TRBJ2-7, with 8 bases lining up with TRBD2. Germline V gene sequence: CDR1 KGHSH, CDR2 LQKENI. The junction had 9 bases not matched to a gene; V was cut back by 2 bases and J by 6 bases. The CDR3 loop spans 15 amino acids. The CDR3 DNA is TGTGCCAGCTCACCAACGGGAGGGCCGTTTAGCGAGCAGTACTTC. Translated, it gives CASSPTGGPFSEQYF.

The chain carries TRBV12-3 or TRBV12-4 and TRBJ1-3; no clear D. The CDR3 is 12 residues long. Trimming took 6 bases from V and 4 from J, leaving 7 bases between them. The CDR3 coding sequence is TGTGCCAGCAGACTCAGGGGAAACACCATATATTTT. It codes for CASRLRGNTIYF.

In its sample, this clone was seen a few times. The CDR3 nucleotides are TGCGCCAGCAGCCCTTCCGGGACAGGGGCCTACGAGCAGTACTTC. Encoded protein: CASSPSGTGAYEQYF. V and J are TRBV5-1 and TRBJ2-7; 10 nucleotides line up with TRBD1. The CDR3 has 15 residues. J gave up 2 bases and V 4 bases, and 6 bases lay outside the gene matches. Germline V gene sequence: CDR1 SGHRS, CDR2 YFSETQ.

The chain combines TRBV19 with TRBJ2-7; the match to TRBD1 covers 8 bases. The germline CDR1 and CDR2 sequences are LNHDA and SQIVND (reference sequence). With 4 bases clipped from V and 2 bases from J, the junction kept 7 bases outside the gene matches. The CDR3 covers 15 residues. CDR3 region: CASSTLQGAAYEQYF. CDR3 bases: TGTGCCAGTAGTACCCTCCAGGGGGCCGCCTACGAGCAGTACTTC.

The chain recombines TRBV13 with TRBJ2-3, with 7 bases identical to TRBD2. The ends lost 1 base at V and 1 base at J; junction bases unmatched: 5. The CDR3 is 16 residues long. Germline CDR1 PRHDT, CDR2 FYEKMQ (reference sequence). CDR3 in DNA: TGTGCCAGCAGCTTAGAACCGGCGGGAGGCACAGATACGCAGTATTTT. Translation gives CASSLEPAGGTDTQYF. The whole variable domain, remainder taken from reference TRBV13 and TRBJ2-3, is AAGVIQSPRHLIKEKRETATLKCYPIPRHDTVYWYQQGPGQDPQFLISFYEKMQSDKGSIPDRFSAQQFSDYHSELNMSSLELGDSALYFCASSLEPAGGTDTQYFGPGTRLTVL.

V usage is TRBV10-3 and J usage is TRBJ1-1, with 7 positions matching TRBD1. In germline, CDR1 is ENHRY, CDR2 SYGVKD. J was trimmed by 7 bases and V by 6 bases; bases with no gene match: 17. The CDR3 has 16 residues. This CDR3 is CAIRGSNYGAGGEAFF. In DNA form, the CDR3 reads TGTGCCATCAGGGGGAGTAACTATGGGGCAGGGGGTGAAGCTTTCTTT.

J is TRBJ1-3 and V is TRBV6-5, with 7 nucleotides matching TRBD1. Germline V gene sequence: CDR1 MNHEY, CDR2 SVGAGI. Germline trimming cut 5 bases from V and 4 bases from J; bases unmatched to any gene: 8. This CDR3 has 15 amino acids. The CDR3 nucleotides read TGTGCCAGCAGTAGACAGGGCCCTGAAGGAAACACCATATATTTT. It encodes CASSRQGPEGNTIYF.

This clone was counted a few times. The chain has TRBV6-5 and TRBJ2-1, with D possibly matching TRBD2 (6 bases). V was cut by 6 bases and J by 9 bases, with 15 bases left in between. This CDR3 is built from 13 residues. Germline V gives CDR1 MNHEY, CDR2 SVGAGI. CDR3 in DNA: TGTGCCAGCAGAGGGTGGCGGGACGGTGAGCAGTTCTTC. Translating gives CASRGWRDGEQFF.

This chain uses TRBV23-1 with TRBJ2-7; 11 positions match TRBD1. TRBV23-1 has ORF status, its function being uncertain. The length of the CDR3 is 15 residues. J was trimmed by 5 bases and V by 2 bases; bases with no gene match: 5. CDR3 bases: TGCGCCAGCAGTCAACCTGGACAGGGGGCGGACGAGCAGTACTTC. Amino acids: CASSQPGQGADEQYF.

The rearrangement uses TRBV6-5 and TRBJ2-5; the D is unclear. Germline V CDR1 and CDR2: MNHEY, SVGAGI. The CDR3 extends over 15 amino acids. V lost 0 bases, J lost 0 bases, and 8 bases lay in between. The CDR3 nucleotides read TGTGCCAGCAGTTACTCCTGGCAGGACCAAGAGACCCAGTACTTC. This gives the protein CASSYSWQDQETQYF.

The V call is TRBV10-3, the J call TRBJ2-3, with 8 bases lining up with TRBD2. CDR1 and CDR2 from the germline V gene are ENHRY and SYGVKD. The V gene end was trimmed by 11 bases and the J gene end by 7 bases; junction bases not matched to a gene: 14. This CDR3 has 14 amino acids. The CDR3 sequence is CAAMGAGASNTQYF. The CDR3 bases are TGTGCCGCCATGGGAGCGGGAGCATCAAATACGCAGTATTTT.

The CDR3 region is CASSVGTAGGRETQYF. The CDR3 nucleotides are TGTGCCAGCAGTGTAGGGACGGCGGGGGGCCGAGAGACCCAGTACTTC. The V gene is TRBV28, the J gene TRBJ2-5; 8 positions match TRBD2. Germline lookup yields CDR1 MDHEN and CDR2 SYDVKM. Germline trimming cut 5 bases from V and 4 bases from J; bases unmatched to any gene: 12. This CDR3 has 16 residues.

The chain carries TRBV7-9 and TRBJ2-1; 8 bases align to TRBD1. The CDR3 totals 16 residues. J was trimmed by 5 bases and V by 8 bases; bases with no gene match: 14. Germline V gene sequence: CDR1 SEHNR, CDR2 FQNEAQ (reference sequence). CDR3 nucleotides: TGTGCCAGCGGCCCGGTCGGTCAGGGGGCAAACAATGAGCAGTTCTTC. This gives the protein CASGPVGQGANNEQFF. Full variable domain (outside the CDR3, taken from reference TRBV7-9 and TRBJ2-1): DTGVSQNPRHKITKRGQNVTFRCDPISEHNRLYWYRQTLGQGPEFLTYFQNEAQLEKSRLLSDRFSAERPKGSFSTLEIQRTEQGDSAMYLCASGPVGQGANNEQFFGPGTRLTVL.

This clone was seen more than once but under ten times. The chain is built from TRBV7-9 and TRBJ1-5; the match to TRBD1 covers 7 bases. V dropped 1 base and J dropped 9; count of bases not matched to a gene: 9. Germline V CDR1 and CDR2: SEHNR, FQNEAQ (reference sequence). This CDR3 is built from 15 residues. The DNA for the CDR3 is TGTGCCAGCAGCTTAGGGACAGGCCAAGGTCCGCCCCAGCATTTT. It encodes CASSLGTGQGPPQHF.

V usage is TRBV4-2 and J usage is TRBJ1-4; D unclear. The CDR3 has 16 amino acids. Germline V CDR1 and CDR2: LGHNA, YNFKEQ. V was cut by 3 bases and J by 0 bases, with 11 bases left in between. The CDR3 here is CASSQYTAATNEKLFF. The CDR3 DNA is TGTGCCAGCAGCCAGTACACAGCGGCAACTAATGAAAAACTGTTTTTT.

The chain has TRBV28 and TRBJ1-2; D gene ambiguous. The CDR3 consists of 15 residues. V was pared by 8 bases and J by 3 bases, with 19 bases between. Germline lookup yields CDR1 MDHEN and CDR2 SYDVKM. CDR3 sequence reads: CASRGGSEGYYGYTF. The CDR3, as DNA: TGTGCCAGCCGGGGAGGGAGCGAGGGCTACTATGGCTACACCTTC.

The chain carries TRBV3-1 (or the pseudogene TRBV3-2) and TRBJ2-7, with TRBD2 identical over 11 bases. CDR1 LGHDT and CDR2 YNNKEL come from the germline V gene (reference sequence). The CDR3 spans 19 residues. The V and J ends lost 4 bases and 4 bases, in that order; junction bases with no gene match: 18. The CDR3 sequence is CASSPTGDHSGRAVYEQYF. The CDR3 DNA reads TGTGCCAGCAGCCCCACAGGAGACCATAGCGGGAGGGCCGTGTACGAGCAGTACTTC.

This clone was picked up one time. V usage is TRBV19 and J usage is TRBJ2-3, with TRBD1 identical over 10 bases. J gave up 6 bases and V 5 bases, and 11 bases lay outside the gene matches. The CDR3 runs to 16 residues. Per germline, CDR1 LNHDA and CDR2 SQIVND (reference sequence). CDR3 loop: CASSSIGTGEGDTQYF. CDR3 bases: TGTGCCAGTAGTTCGATCGGGACAGGGGAGGGGGATACGCAGTATTTT.

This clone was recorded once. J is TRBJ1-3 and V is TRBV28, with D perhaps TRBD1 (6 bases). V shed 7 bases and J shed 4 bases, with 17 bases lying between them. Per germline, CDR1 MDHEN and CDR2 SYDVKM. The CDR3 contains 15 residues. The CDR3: CASTSGTLSGNTIYF. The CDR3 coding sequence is TGTGCCAGCACGTCCGGGACACTGTCGGGAAACACCATATATTTT.

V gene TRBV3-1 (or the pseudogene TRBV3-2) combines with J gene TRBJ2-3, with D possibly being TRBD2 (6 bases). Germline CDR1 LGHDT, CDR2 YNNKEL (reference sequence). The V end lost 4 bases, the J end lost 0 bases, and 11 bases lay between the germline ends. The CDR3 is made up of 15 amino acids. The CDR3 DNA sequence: TGTGCCAGCAGCCGAGGGACTTTAAGCACAGATACGCAGTATTTT. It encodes CASSRGTLSTDTQYF.

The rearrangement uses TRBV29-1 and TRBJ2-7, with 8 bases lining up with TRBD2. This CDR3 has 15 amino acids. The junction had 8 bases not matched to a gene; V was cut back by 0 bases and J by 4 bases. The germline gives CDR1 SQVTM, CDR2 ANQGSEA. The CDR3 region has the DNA TGCAGCGTTGAAGATCGGACTAGCACCACTTACGAGCAGTACTTC. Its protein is CSVEDRTSTTYEQYF.

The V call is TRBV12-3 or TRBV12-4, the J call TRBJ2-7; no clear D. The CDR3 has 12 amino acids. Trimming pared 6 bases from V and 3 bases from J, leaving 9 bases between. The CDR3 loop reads CASSHYSYEQYF. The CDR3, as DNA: TGTGCCAGCAGCCATTACAGCTACGAGCAGTACTTC.

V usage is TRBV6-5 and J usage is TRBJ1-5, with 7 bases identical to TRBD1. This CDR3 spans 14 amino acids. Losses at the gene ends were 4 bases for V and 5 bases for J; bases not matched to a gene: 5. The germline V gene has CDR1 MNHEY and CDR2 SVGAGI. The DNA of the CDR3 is TGTGCCAGCAGTTTAAGCAGGGGGGATCAGCCCCAGCATTTT. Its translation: CASSLSRGDQPQHF.